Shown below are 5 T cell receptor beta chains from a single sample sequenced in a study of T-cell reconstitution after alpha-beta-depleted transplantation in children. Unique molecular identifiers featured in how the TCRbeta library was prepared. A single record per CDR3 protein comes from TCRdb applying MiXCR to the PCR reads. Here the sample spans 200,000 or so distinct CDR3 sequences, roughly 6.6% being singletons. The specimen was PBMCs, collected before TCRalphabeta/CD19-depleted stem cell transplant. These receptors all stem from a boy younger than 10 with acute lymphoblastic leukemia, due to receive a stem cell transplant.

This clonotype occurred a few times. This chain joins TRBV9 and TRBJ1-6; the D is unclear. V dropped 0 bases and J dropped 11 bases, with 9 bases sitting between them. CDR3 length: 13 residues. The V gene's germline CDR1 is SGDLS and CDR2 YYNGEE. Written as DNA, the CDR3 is TGTGCCAGCAGCGTAGGGGTGGGAACACCCCTCCACTTT. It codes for CASSVGVGTPLHF.

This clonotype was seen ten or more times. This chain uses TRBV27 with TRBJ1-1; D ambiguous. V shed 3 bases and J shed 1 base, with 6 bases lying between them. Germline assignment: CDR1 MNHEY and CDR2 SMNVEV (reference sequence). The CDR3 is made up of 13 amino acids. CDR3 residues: CASSFLSNTEAFF. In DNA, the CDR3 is TGTGCCAGCAGTTTTTTGTCGAACACTGAAGCTTTCTTT.

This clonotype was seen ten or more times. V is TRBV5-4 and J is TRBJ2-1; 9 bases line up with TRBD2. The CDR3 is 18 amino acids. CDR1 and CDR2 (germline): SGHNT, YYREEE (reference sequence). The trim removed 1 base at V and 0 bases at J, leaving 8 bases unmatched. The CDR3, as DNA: TGTGCCAGCAGCTTGTTAGATCTAGCGGGGTCCTCCTACAATGAGCAGTTCTTC. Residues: CASSLLDLAGSSYNEQFF.

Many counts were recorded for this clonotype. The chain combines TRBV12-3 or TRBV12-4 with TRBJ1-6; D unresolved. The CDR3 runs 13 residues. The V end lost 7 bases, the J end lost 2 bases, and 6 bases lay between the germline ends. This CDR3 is CASIQTYNSPLHF. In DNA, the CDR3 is TGTGCCAGCATTCAGACCTATAATTCACCCCTCCACTTT.

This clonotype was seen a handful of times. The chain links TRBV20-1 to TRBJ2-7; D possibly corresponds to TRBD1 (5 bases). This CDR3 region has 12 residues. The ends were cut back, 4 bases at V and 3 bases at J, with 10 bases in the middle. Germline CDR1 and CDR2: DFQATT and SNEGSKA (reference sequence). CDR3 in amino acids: CSAMIRDYEQYF. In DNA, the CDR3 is TGCAGTGCTATGATCAGGGACTACGAGCAGTACTTC.